This T cell receptor beta chain was captured in a study of CD8+ T cells in alopecia areata listed by TCRdb under 2018. In terms of the full investigation: The treated patients, all with moderate-to-severe alopecia areata, were enrolled in an open-label pilot trial of oral tofacitinib given at 5 to 10 mg twice daily. Patients received tofacitinib for 6 to 18 months and were then followed off drug for 6 months to check for delayed response and recurrence. The SALT score, which quantifies the percentage of affected scalp surface area, was used to measure disease severity in treated patients. In both human patients and the C3H/HeJ mouse model, the study applied high-throughput TCRbeta sequencing to look at T cell clonal expansion in alopecia areata. Human TCRbeta sequencing covered scalp tissue and sorted CD4+ and CD8+ peripheral blood T cells from patchy and totalis/universalis alopecia areata patients and healthy controls. Biopsies were taken from tofacitinib-treated patients at baseline and at 4 and 24 weeks of treatment, and a later scalp biopsy was taken in several of the tofacitinib-treated patients. Scalp clonality was compared across normal scalp (n=4), patchy alopecia areata scalp (n=8), and alopecia totalis/universalis scalp (n=8). RNA was extracted with the PAXgene miRNA kit for fixed scalp, the miRNeasy kit for PBMCs, and the RNeasy kit for mouse skin. immunoSEQ multiplex PCR using 35 Vbeta forward primers and 13 Jbeta reverse primers was used to amplify TCRbeta CDR3 regions.

Trimming takes 3 bases from V and 4 bases from J, and the germline ends sit 12 bases apart. Taken from the germline V gene (reference sequence), the CDR1 and CDR2 loops are SGHNT and YYREEE. Reading from cysteine to phenylalanine, the CDR3 counts 14 amino acids. The kept DNA is CDR3 alone, 42 bases in frame from the first base. What the research found in general, with its limitations: Shared TCR sequences between patients were less evident than in mice, which may be partly attributable to HLA diversity in the patient population. Lesional scalp, especially in alopecia totalis/universalis, showed higher clonality and more expanded CD8+ clones than normal scalp, suggesting antigenic drive. Resident alphabeta T cells in normal human skin are also sequenced, complicating scalp TCR repertoire analysis, unlike mouse skin dominated by gammadelta T cells. Because the treated cohort was small and had only one nonresponder, larger studies are needed to examine links between baseline CD8+ expansion and response. Many expanded lesional clones were found to persist in scalp and blood during tofacitinib treatment, and relapse after treatment cessation may be partly explained by this persistence. Tofacitinib significantly decreased scalp clonality and the number of expanded CD8+ clones among the top 100 scalp clones.

The protocol used for the library was the immunoSEQ multiplex PCR assay. RNA was extracted from all samples and reverse transcribed into cDNA, which served as template for TCR sequencing. First-strand cDNA was synthesized using SuperScript III with a 2:1 mix of oligo-dT and random hexamers. A synthetic immune receptor repertoire was used to gauge amplification bias, and whatever bias remained was removed computationally. Under the source paper's analysis protocol: After raw reads were preprocessed to remove errors, the CDR3 was defined following IMGT conventions as running from the conserved cysteine to phenylalanine. Clonality was computed as 1 minus the Shannon entropy, with the entropy normalized by log2 of the number of productive unique TCRs. CD4 or CD8 identity of scalp clones was inferred by cross-referencing scalp TCRbeta sequences with sorted blood CD4 and CD8 repertoires. TCRdb retrieved this table from immuneACCESS and kept in-frame rearrangements only. Not all clones are present; in checked studies, unresolved V genes account for under half, and no reason is known for the remainder. D and trimming come from the DNA, and the V and J calls and clone size come from that table. Across this sample there are about 200,000 clones, with around 60% seen only once. Approximately 3.4% of the sample belongs to the ten largest clones.

Regarding this clone: Its recognized antigen is unknown. Base qualities are not recorded, but no much larger clone differs from it by a single base.

This specimen's time point label, interpreted: more than 3 weeks on oral tofacitinib. The sample's treatment or condition label is to be understood as: oral pan-JAK inhibitor, 5-10 mg twice daily. From alopecia areata patients, peripheral blood was collected along with lesional scalp punch biopsies. PBMCs were isolated by density centrifugation and stained for CD3, CD4 and CD8, and CD4+ and CD8+ T cells were sorted on a FACSAria. Recombination joined TRBV5-4 with TRBJ2-3, with TRBD1 tentatively as D gene (6 bases match). This TCR came from a human donor with alopecia areata. The specimen was CD4+ T cells sorted from blood, collected at week 4, from a patient treated with tofacitinib. The DNA reads TGTGCCAGCAGCTGGGGGCTAGAATCAGATACGCAGTATTTT. Translated, it gives CASSWGLESDTQYF.